The clone carrying this T cell receptor beta chain is called large based on its frequency. Its antigen is not known. This sample is part of a study of T cell clusters in autoimmune cytopenias. At the level of the study: The mean age of healthy donor controls was around 57 years, the median approximately 60 years. Study-wide findings and caveats: TRB repertoire shifts in secondary cytopenia and chronic lymphocytic leukemia mostly reflected lymphoma, not autoimmunity.

Multiplex touch-down PCR amplified TRB using TRB-A and TRB-B pools in one tube. With the multiplex PCR reads reprocessed, TCRdb shows one record per CDR3 protein and no DNA. This sample's clone table lists under 3,500 distinct CDR3 sequences. The CDR3 is made up of 14 amino acids. CDR1 and CDR2 from the germline V gene are LNHDA and SQIVND (reference sequence). TRB was amplified from 250 ng of peripheral blood genomic DNA per sample. These data were likewise used in another study, on T cell repertoires in aging, cancer and after chemotherapy. That work adds: Over several months to years, re-sampled healthy donor repertoires clearly shared clones. Compared with age-matched healthy donors, untreated hematological or solid cancer patients showed higher blood TCR clonality.

The source of this sequence is a human donor in good health. Sequencing used peripheral blood. The rearrangement uses TRBV19 and TRBJ2-1; TCRdb's D gene call, TRBD2, goes unchecked for lack of DNA. CDR3 in amino acids: CASSIAGDYNEQFF.